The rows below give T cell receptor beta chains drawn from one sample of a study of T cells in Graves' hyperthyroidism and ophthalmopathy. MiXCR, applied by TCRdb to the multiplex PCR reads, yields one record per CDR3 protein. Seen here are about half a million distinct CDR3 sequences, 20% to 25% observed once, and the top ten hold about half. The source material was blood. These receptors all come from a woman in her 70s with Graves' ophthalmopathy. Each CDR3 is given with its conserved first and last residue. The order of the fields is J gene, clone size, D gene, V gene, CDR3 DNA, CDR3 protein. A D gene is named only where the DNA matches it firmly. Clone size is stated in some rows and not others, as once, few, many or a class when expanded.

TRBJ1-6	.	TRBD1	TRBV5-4	TGTGCCAGCAGGGGACAGGGAAGCTCCTATAATTCACCCCTCCACTTT	CASRGQGSSYNSPLHF
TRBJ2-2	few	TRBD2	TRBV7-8	TGTGCCAGCAGCCCACCGGGACTAGCGGGAGTTCGGACCGGGGAGCTGTTTTTT	CASSPPGLAGVRTGELFF
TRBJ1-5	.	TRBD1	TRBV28	TGTGCCAGCAGCACAGGGGGGGTTCGGCCCCAGCATTTT	CASSTGGVRPQHF
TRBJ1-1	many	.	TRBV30	TGTGCCTGGAGTTATACAGGGTCCGGTGAAGCTTTCTTT	CAWSYTGSGEAFF
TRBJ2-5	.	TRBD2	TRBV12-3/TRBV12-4	TGTGCCAGCAGCCAAGATCTAGCGGGAGAGGCCCAGTACTTC	CASSQDLAGEAQYF
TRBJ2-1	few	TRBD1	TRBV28	TGTGCCAGCAGCCACCTACGACAGGGCGACAATGAGCAGTTCTTC	CASSHLRQGDNEQFF
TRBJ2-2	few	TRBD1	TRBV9	TGTGCCAGCAGCTTTTCCGAGGGGGCCTACGGGGAGCTGTTTTTT	CASSFSEGAYGELFF
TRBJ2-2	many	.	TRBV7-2	TGTGCCAGCAGCTTATTCGGCGGCGCGAACACCGGGGAGCTGTTTTTT	CASSLFGGANTGELFF
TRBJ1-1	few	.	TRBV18	TGTGCCAGCTCACTGCCCGGGGACACTGAAGCTTTCTTT	CASSLPGDTEAFF
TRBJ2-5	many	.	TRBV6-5	TGTGCCAGCAGTTACTCGATTGGGCAGTTAAAAGAGACCCAGTACTTC	CASSYSIGQLKETQYF
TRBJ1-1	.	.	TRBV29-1	TGCAGCGTTGCTGCTCGCATGAACACTGAAGCTTTCTTT	CSVAARMNTEAFF